This passage covers 30 T cell receptor beta chains from one sample sequenced in a study of CD8 T cells in Susac syndrome. RNA totalling about 0.5 to 1 ug underwent reverse transcription with random hexamers. MiXCR, run by TCRdb on the immunoSEQ multiplex PCR reads, gives a single entry per CDR3 protein. This table holds 170,000 or so distinct CDR3 sequences, roughly 92% found once. Sequenced: CD4+ T cells from PBMCs. The receptors were gathered from a human donor with Susac syndrome.

V is TRBV29-1 and J is TRBJ1-4; TRBD1 matches at 7 bases. This CDR3 is 14 amino acids long. Germline values: CDR1 SQVTM, CDR2 ANQGSEA. J was trimmed by 5 bases and V by 0 bases; bases with no gene match: 3. The CDR3 bases are TGCAGCGTTGAAGATTGGGGACAGAATGAAAAACTGTTTTTT. It yields the protein CSVEDWGQNEKLFF.

The chain has TRBV12-3 or TRBV12-4 and TRBJ2-3; D possibly corresponds to TRBD1 (5 bases). Trimming cost V 3 bases and J 4 bases, with 17 bases left between them. The CDR3 spans 16 residues. The CDR3 loop reads CASSFHDRVGPDTQYF. The CDR3 coding sequence is TGTGCCAGCAGTTTTCACGACAGAGTAGGACCAGATACGCAGTATTTT.

J is TRBJ2-5 and V is TRBV20-1; D may be TRBD2 (5 bases). The V and J ends lost 5 bases and 1 base respectively, with 11 bases between them. CDR3 length: 13 residues. The germline V gene encodes CDR1 DFQATT and CDR2 SNEGSKA (reference sequence). DNA for the CDR3: TGCAGTGCTGAGAGGACTTTCCAAGAGACCCAGTACTTC. Encoded protein: CSAERTFQETQYF.

The genes are TRBV9 and TRBJ1-2; perhaps TRBD1 as D (5 bases). The CDR3 runs 12 residues. Between the trimmed V and J ends, which lost 7 bases and 6 bases, there was a span of 13 bases. Germline V gene sequence: CDR1 SGDLS, CDR2 YYNGEE. CDR3: CASGSGGDGYTF. In DNA, the CDR3 is TGTGCCAGCGGGTCTGGAGGGGATGGCTACACCTTC.

The chain combines TRBV29-1 with TRBJ2-5; D unresolved. The ends were cut back, 6 bases at V and 4 bases at J, with 18 bases in the middle. The CDR3 covers 14 residues. CDR1 SQVTM and CDR2 ANQGSEA come from the germline V gene. The CDR3 region has the DNA TGCAGCGTGGCTAACCGAAATCCCCGAGAGACCCAGTACTTC. Protein product: CSVANRNPRETQYF.

The chain recombines TRBV29-1 with TRBJ1-4; 9 nucleotides agree with TRBD1. Germline V gene sequence: CDR1 SQVTM, CDR2 ANQGSEA. The V and J ends lost 2 bases and 0 bases, in that order; junction bases with no gene match: 13. The length of the CDR3 is 19 residues. CDR3 amino acids: CSVEPVPGQGAATNEKLFF. In DNA, the CDR3 is TGCAGCGTTGAACCAGTTCCGGGACAGGGAGCTGCAACTAATGAAAAACTGTTTTTT.

The chain links TRBV20-1 to TRBJ2-4, with a possible D match to TRBD2 (7 bases). The CDR3 consists of 17 residues. Trimming cost V 5 bases and J 1 base, with 21 bases left between them. The germline gives CDR1 DFQATT, CDR2 SNEGSKA (reference sequence). CDR3 residues: CSAPSPRGGGAKNIQYF. CDR3 in DNA: TGCAGTGCTCCCTCCCCTCGAGGGGGGGGCGCCAAAAACATTCAGTACTTC.

The chain combines TRBV9 with TRBJ2-5; D perhaps matches TRBD2 (6 bases). Trimming removed 0 bases from V and 2 bases from J, with 17 bases in between. The germline V gene has CDR1 SGDLS and CDR2 YYNGEE. The CDR3 runs 17 residues. CDR3 sequence reads: CASSVATVGGEQETQYF. The CDR3 coding sequence is TGTGCCAGCAGCGTAGCTACTGTTGGCGGGGAACAAGAGACCCAGTACTTC.

The chain has TRBV2 and TRBJ2-3, with D perhaps TRBD1 or TRBD2 (5 bases each). V was trimmed by 7 bases and J by 0 bases, leaving 14 bases between them. Germline V CDR1 and CDR2: SNHLY, FYNNEI. The CDR3 is 15 amino acids. The CDR3 nucleotides are TGTGCCAGCAAGGGACGGCCAGCTAGCACAGATACGCAGTATTTT. Protein product: CASKGRPASTDTQYF.

This chain connects TRBV5-1 to TRBJ2-1; 9 bases fit TRBD2. This CDR3 is built from 15 residues. Germline V lookup: CDR1 SGHRS, CDR2 YFSETQ. V lost 0 bases to trimming and J lost 9 bases; unmatched junction nucleotides: 7. For the CDR3, the DNA is TGCGCCAGCAGCTTGGGTGCGGGGGGGCCAGGTGAGCAGTTCTTC. Its protein product is CASSLGAGGPGEQFF.

This sequence joins TRBV7-9 and TRBJ2-5; D unresolved. The CDR3 spans 14 residues. V shed 8 bases and J shed 5 bases, with 18 bases lying between them. Looked up from germline, CDR1 is SEHNR and CDR2 is FQNEAQ (reference sequence). The CDR3 protein is CASGQSVSRETQYF. DNA of the CDR3: TGTGCCAGCGGTCAGAGTGTGAGTCGGGAGACCCAGTACTTC.

The rearrangement joins TRBV20-1 to TRBJ1-5; D gene unclear. The germline V gene encodes CDR1 DFQATT and CDR2 SNEGSKA (reference sequence). The CDR3 runs 14 residues. The V and J ends lost 0 bases and 4 bases respectively, with 10 bases between them. The CDR3 sequence is CSARDLAGNQPQHF. The CDR3 nucleotides read TGCAGTGCTAGAGATCTGGCGGGAAATCAGCCCCAGCATTTT.

The V and J genes are TRBV10-3 and TRBJ2-1; D is possibly TRBD2 (5 bases). Trimming took off 10 bases at V and 0 bases at J, with 13 bases between the two ends. Germline CDR1 is ENHRY and CDR2 is SYGVKD. The CDR3 contains 14 residues. CDR3 DNA sequence: TGTGCCACCAAGGAGGCTAGCTCCTACAATGAGCAGTTCTTC. Amino acids: CATKEASSYNEQFF.

This clonotype was seen a single time. As DNA, the CDR3 is TGTGCCTGGACCCAGGGAGGCTACGAGCAGTACTTC. Protein: CAWTQGGYEQYF. The rearrangement joins TRBV30 to TRBJ2-7; D is possibly TRBD2 (6 bases). The germline V gene has CDR1 GTSNPN and CDR2 SVGIG (reference sequence). Trimming stripped 4 bases from V and 3 bases from J, with 10 bases between. The CDR3 is 12 residues long.

The chain recombines TRBV4-1 with TRBJ2-7, with 12 bases fitting TRBD2. Trimming removed 3 bases from V and 2 bases from J; junction bases left unmatched: 8. Per the germline V gene, CDR1 is MGHRA and CDR2 is YSYEKL. CDR3 length: 17 residues. The CDR3 sequence: CASSHRTSGDLPYEQYF. The CDR3 DNA reads TGCGCCAGCAGCCATCGGACTAGCGGGGATCTCCCCTACGAGCAGTACTTC.

The chain joins TRBV7-9 to TRBJ1-1, with 7 nucleotides matching TRBD1. Germline V lookup: CDR1 SEHNR, CDR2 FQNEAQ (reference sequence). This CDR3 is built from 14 residues. The junction had 8 bases not matched to a gene; V was cut back by 5 bases and J by 5 bases. The CDR3 here is CASSAGPTGTEAFF. CDR3 sequence (DNA): TGTGCCAGCAGCGCCGGCCCGACAGGGACTGAAGCTTTCTTT.

The chain carries TRBV14 and TRBJ2-2; 11 positions match TRBD2. The germline V gene encodes CDR1 SGHDN and CDR2 FVKESK. The CDR3 runs to 16 residues. With V trimmed by 5 bases and J by 2 bases, 4 bases remained unmatched. The CDR3 DNA reads TGTGCCAGCAGCTACGGGACTAGCGGTAACACCGGGGAGCTGTTTTTT. It specifies CASSYGTSGNTGELFF. The whole variable domain, remainder taken from reference TRBV14 and TRBJ2-2, is EAGVTQFPSHSVIEKGQTVTLRCDPISGHDNLYWYRRVMGKEIKFLLHFVKESKQDESGMPNNRFLAERTGGTYSTLKVQPAELEDSGVYFCASSYGTSGNTGELFFGEGSRLTVL.

The count of this clonotype is one. The chain joins TRBV20-1 to TRBJ1-5, with 8 bases matching TRBD1. This CDR3 comprises 14 residues. CDR1 DFQATT and CDR2 SNEGSKA come from the germline V gene (reference sequence). The ends lost 4 bases at V and 9 bases at J; junction bases unmatched: 11. The CDR3 is CSAMDRASSGPQHF. In nucleotides, the CDR3 is TGCAGTGCTATGGACAGGGCCTCAAGTGGGCCCCAGCATTTT.

In its sample, this clonotype was seen once. This sequence joins TRBV3-1 and TRBJ2-2, with D possibly TRBD2 on 6 matching bases. Between the trimmed V and J ends, which lost 1 base and 3 bases, there was a span of 18 bases. This CDR3 has 18 amino acids. Germline-derived CDR1 and CDR2 are LGHDT and YNNKEL (reference sequence). The CDR3 bases are TGTGCCAGCAGCCAAGTCCACGAGGGCTGGGGGGACACCGGGGAGCTGTTTTTT. It codes for CASSQVHEGWGDTGELFF.

This chain joins TRBV9 and TRBJ2-3; a weak D match, TRBD1 (6 bases). CDR1 and CDR2 (germline): SGDLS, YYNGEE. The CDR3 is made up of 18 amino acids. V lost 0 bases and J lost 5, with 22 bases in between. The CDR3 protein is CASSVAYSPAGVGDTQYF. CDR3 nucleotides: TGTGCCAGCAGCGTAGCTTATTCCCCGGCAGGGGTCGGAGATACGCAGTATTTT. The complete variable domain, with remaining parts taken from reference TRBV9 and TRBJ2-3, reads DSGVTQTPKHLITATGQRVTLRCSPRSGDLSVYWYQQSLDQGLQFLIQYYNGEERAKGNILERFSAQQFPDLHSELNLSSLELGDSALYFCASSVAYSPAGVGDTQYFGPGTRLTVL.

The chain links TRBV29-1 to TRBJ2-2; TRBD2 agrees at 11 bases. The CDR3 extends over 15 amino acids. Trimming at V came to 2 bases and at J to 4 bases, leaving 3 bases not matched to a gene. Germline V CDR1 and CDR2: SQVTM, ANQGSEA. CDR3 amino acids: CSVETSGGPTGELFF. CDR3 sequence (DNA): TGCAGCGTTGAAACTAGCGGGGGCCCCACCGGGGAGCTGTTTTTT.

This clonotype showed up just once. This chain uses TRBV27 with TRBJ1-5, with TRBD1 matching over 10 bases. The junction had 11 bases not matched to a gene; V was cut back by 5 bases and J by 10 bases. CDR3 length equals 15 residues. Germline V lookup: CDR1 MNHEY, CDR2 SMNVEV (reference sequence). The CDR3 DNA sequence: TGTGCCAGCAGTGCCGGGACAGGGGTCGGGCGACCCCAGCATTTT. Translating gives CASSAGTGVGRPQHF.

The chain joins TRBV12-3 or TRBV12-4 to TRBJ2-1; 7 positions match TRBD1. The CDR3 runs 13 residues. Germline trimming cut 6 bases from V and 4 bases from J; bases unmatched to any gene: 3. DNA for the CDR3: TGTGCCAGCAGGGGGACAGCTTACAATGAGCAGTTCTTC. Amino acid sequence: CASRGTAYNEQFF.

The V and J genes are TRBV29-1 and TRBJ2-3; 10 bases fit TRBD1. Germline V gene lookup returns CDR1 SQVTM and CDR2 ANQGSEA. The CDR3 loop spans 16 amino acids. Trimming at V came to 3 bases and at J to 0 bases, leaving 6 bases not matched to a gene. CDR3 region: CSVETGGSFSTDTQYF. DNA of the CDR3: TGCAGCGTTGAGACAGGGGGCTCTTTTAGCACAGATACGCAGTATTTT.

This chain joins TRBV20-1 and TRBJ2-7; 8 nucleotides line up with TRBD1. The V segment lost 6 bases and the J segment 3 bases; nucleotides outside the gene matches: 7. In germline, CDR1 is DFQATT, CDR2 SNEGSKA (reference sequence). This CDR3 is built from 13 residues. CDR3 amino acids: CSAQDRVVYEQYF. In DNA form, the CDR3 reads TGCAGTGCCCAGGACAGGGTGGTCTACGAGCAGTACTTC.

CDR3 coding DNA: TGTGCCACCATCTTGACTGGGGTGAACACTGAAGCTTTCTTT. Its translation: CATILTGVNTEAFF. The chain employs TRBV6-2 or TRBV6-3 and TRBJ1-1, with D hard to call. Trimming pared 10 bases from V and 0 bases from J, leaving 15 bases between. Germline CDR1 reads MNHEY; CDR2 reads SVGEGT. The CDR3 totals 14 residues.

The V gene is TRBV12-3 or TRBV12-4, the J gene TRBJ1-1; a possible D gene is TRBD1 (6 bases). The V gene lost 3 bases and the J gene lost 4 bases, with 9 bases spanning the gap. The CDR3 has 13 amino acids. This chain's CDR3 is CASSLRGVTEAFF. CDR3 nucleotides: TGTGCCAGCAGTTTGAGGGGGGTCACTGAAGCTTTCTTT.

The rearrangement links TRBV7-2 to TRBJ2-3; 8 bases are a match to TRBD2. CDR1 is SGHTA and CDR2 is FQGNSA in the germline V gene. CDR3 length: 15 residues. V lost 5 bases and J lost 5; bases outside the gene matches: 9. The CDR3, as DNA: TGTGCCAGCAGCCGAAGAAGCGGGGGAGGAGATACGCAGTATTTT. Its protein product is CASSRRSGGGDTQYF. The full variable domain, with the rest looked up from reference TRBV7-2 and TRBJ2-3, is GAGVSQSPSNKVTEKGKDVELRCDPISGHTALYWYRQSLGQGLEFLIYFQGNSAPDKSGLPSDRFSAERTGGSVSTLTIQRTQQEDSAVYLCASSRRSGGGDTQYFGPGTRLTVL.

The rearrangement uses TRBV12-3 or TRBV12-4 and TRBJ1-2; no firm D call. Trimming stripped 6 bases from V and 4 bases from J, with 9 bases between. There are 12 residues in the CDR3. CDR3 DNA sequence: TGTGCCAGCAGCCGCTGGGGCTATGGCTACACCTTC. Its protein is CASSRWGYGYTF.

This clonotype was detected once. The gene calls are TRBV6-2 or TRBV6-3 and TRBJ2-7; TRBD2 aligns across 7 bases. Unmatched junction bases numbered 18, after V lost 6 bases and J lost 4 bases. In germline, CDR1 is MNHEY, CDR2 SVGEGT. The CDR3 covers 17 residues. The CDR3 DNA follows: TGTGCCAGCAGAAACCCTCGTGGAGCGGGGATAAGGTACGAGCAGTACTTC. It is translated as CASRNPRGAGIRYEQYF.